The next 30 T cell receptor beta chains were all read from a single sample in a study of identical twins. TCRdb fed the 5' RACE reads into MiXCR, producing one record per CDR3 protein. Among about 900,000 distinct CDR3 sequences listed, approximately 13% were seen once. The data were also submitted as part of a second study, on yellow fever vaccine responses in identical twins.

Sequencing was done on a sample of PBMCs. The source of these receptors is a woman younger than 35 in good health.

The rearrangement joins TRBV27 to TRBJ2-7, with 7 bases fitting TRBD2. The V and J ends lost 5 bases and 7 bases, in that order; junction bases with no gene match: 8. Germline V gene lookup returns CDR1 MNHEY and CDR2 SMNVEV (reference sequence). The CDR3 is 13 amino acids. The CDR3 reads CASSRGVGGEQYF. The CDR3 DNA follows: TGTGCCAGCAGTAGGGGAGTGGGGGGGGAGCAGTACTTC.

This clonotype appeared many times. This chain links TRBV20-1 with TRBJ1-1; no clear D gene. Germline-derived CDR1 and CDR2 are DFQATT and SNEGSKA (reference sequence). V was pared by 3 bases and J by 4 bases, with 12 bases between. This CDR3 spans 13 amino acids. CDR3 residues: CSASRGFGTEAFF. The CDR3 region has the DNA TGCAGTGCTAGTCGCGGGTTTGGCACTGAAGCTTTCTTT.

This clonotype appeared a few times. The V and J genes are TRBV12-3 or TRBV12-4 and TRBJ2-3, with TRBD2 matching 10 bases. V shed 4 bases, J shed 6 bases, and the junction held 7 bases outside the gene matches. This CDR3 has 15 amino acids. The CDR3 sequence is CASSSTSGVADTQYF. The CDR3 nucleotides read TGTGCCAGCAGTTCCACTAGCGGGGTGGCGGATACGCAGTATTTT.

This clonotype appeared many times. The gene calls are TRBV3-1 and TRBJ2-1, with 10 bases lining up with TRBD2. V lost 3 bases to trimming and J lost 4 bases; unmatched junction nucleotides: 3. The CDR3 totals 15 residues. Germline loops: CDR1 LGHDT, CDR2 YNNKEL (reference sequence). CDR3 residues: CASSQASGSYNEQFF. In DNA form, the CDR3 reads TGTGCCAGCAGCCAGGCTAGCGGGAGTTACAATGAGCAGTTCTTC.

The CDR3 coding sequence is TGTGCCAGCAGCCAGATCTTGAAAGGGGGCGGGGAGACCCAGTACTTC. Translation: CASSQILKGGGETQYF. The chain couples TRBV3-1 to TRBJ2-5; 7 nucleotides agree with TRBD1. Germline values: CDR1 LGHDT, CDR2 YNNKEL (reference sequence). The CDR3 totals 16 residues. Trimming cost V 3 bases and J 5 bases; bases outside gene matches: 12.

The table lists this clonotype with a few counts. This sequence joins TRBV9 and TRBJ2-3, with D possibly TRBD2 on 5 matching bases. This CDR3 contains 14 residues. The V gene's germline CDR1 is SGDLS and CDR2 YYNGEE. Trimming cost V 4 bases and J 12 bases, with 21 bases left between them. The CDR3: CASSPHPRLAPQYF. DNA of the CDR3: TGTGCCAGCAGCCCGCACCCCCGTCTAGCCCCCCAGTATTTT.

There are a few counts of this clonotype. V is TRBV7-2 and J is TRBJ2-7; possibly TRBD2 for D (6 bases). The CDR3 has 13 residues. V was pared by 0 bases and J by 9 bases, with 12 bases between. Germline V gives CDR1 SGHTA, CDR2 FQGNSA. The CDR3 reads CASSLAEGRVQYV. CDR3 nucleotide sequence: TGTGCCAGCAGCTTAGCGGAGGGTCGGGTGCAGTACGTC.

This clonotype was counted at least ten times. The chain combines TRBV5-1 with TRBJ1-1; no clear D gene. V lost 2 bases to trimming and J lost 2 bases, with 7 bases between them. CDR3 length: 13 residues. Per germline, CDR1 SGHRS and CDR2 YFSETQ. The chain's CDR3 is CASSFDFNTEAFF. The CDR3 nucleotides read TGCGCCAGCAGCTTCGACTTCAACACTGAAGCTTTCTTT. Looking up the rest from reference TRBV5-1 and TRBJ1-1 gives the full variable domain: KAGVTQTPRYLIKTRGQQVTLSCSPISGHRSVSWYQQTPGQGLQFLFEYFSETQRNKGNFPGRFSGRQFSNSRSEMNVSTLELGDSALYLCASSFDFNTEAFFGQGTRLTVV.

DNA of the CDR3: TGTGCCAGTAGTAGCCGGGACAGGGGGATGGATGAGCAGTTCTTC. This translates into CASSSRDRGMDEQFF. The chain combines TRBV19 with TRBJ2-1; 11 nucleotides align to TRBD1. Germline-derived CDR1 and CDR2 are LNHDA and SQIVND (reference sequence). The V gene end was trimmed by 4 bases and the J gene end by 8 bases; junction bases not matched to a gene: 7. The CDR3 has 15 residues. The complete variable domain, with remaining parts taken from reference TRBV19 and TRBJ2-1, reads DGGITQSPKYLFRKEGQNVTLSCEQNLNHDAMYWYRQDPGQGLRLIYYSQIVNDFQKGDIAEGYSVSREKKESFPLTVTSAQKNPTAFYLCASSSRDRGMDEQFFGPGTRLTVL.

CDR3 loop: CASSSGDRSSYEQYF. In DNA form, the CDR3 reads TGTGCCAGCAGCTCCGGGGACAGGAGCTCCTACGAGCAGTACTTC. The chain is built from TRBV11-3 and TRBJ2-7; 8 nucleotides line up with TRBD1. CDR3 length equals 15 residues. V lost 4 bases, J lost 0 bases, and 5 bases stayed unmatched. Germline loops: CDR1 SGHNT, CDR2 YENEEA.

The rearrangement links TRBV20-1 to TRBJ2-1, with D maybe TRBD2 (6 bases). The CDR3 spans 13 residues. Germline loops: CDR1 DFQATT, CDR2 SNEGSKA (reference sequence). The ends were cut back, 3 bases at V and 8 bases at J, with 14 bases in the middle. DNA for the CDR3: TGCAGTGCTAGTTCCGGGACTTCGTATGAGCAGTTCTTC. This sequence encodes CSASSGTSYEQFF.

The chain is built from TRBV7-9 and TRBJ2-7; perhaps TRBD2 as D (5 bases). The CDR3 contains 14 residues. The V end lost 5 bases, the J end lost 5 bases, and 16 bases lay between the germline ends. CDR1 and CDR2 (germline): SEHNR, FQNEAQ (reference sequence). CDR3 loop: CASSHSPHGDEQYF. The CDR3 nucleotides are TGTGCCAGCAGCCATAGCCCCCACGGGGACGAGCAGTACTTC. Looking up the rest from reference TRBV7-9 and TRBJ2-7 gives the full variable domain: DTGVSQNPRHKITKRGQNVTFRCDPISEHNRLYWYRQTLGQGPEFLTYFQNEAQLEKSRLLSDRFSAERPKGSFSTLEIQRTEQGDSAMYLCASSHSPHGDEQYFGPGTRLTVT.

In this sample, this clonotype turned up a few times. The chain combines TRBV6-1 with TRBJ2-1; 8 nucleotides agree with TRBD2. This CDR3 has 15 residues. Germline V gene sequence: CDR1 MNHNS, CDR2 SASEGT. V shed 8 bases, J shed 4 bases, and the junction held 10 bases outside the gene matches. This CDR3 is CASVPGLGIYNEQFF. CDR3 bases: TGTGCCAGCGTACCGGGACTAGGGATTTACAATGAGCAGTTCTTC.

Only a few counts were recorded for this clonotype. The chain is built from TRBV18 and TRBJ2-7; 8 bases map to TRBD1. Germline values: CDR1 KGHSH, CDR2 LQKENI. Trimming at V came to 2 bases and at J to 5 bases, leaving 5 bases not matched to a gene. The CDR3 loop spans 14 amino acids. CDR3 amino acids: CASSPGQGNDEQYV. CDR3 bases: TGTGCCAGCTCACCAGGACAGGGAAACGACGAGCAGTACGTC.

This clonotype was counted only a few times. The chain combines TRBV6-4 with TRBJ2-5, with unresolved D. Germline loops: CDR1 MRHNA, CDR2 SNTAGT. The CDR3 runs 10 residues. Trimming cost V 7 bases and J 6 bases, with 6 bases left between them. CDR3 region: CASTEKTQYF. CDR3 sequence (DNA): TGTGCCAGCACTGAAAAGACCCAGTACTTC.

This clonotype came up a few times. The J gene is TRBJ2-2, the V gene TRBV12-3 or TRBV12-4, with D tentatively TRBD2 (7 bases). V gave up 8 bases and J gave up 4 bases, with 17 bases separating them. This CDR3 contains 15 residues. The CDR3 loop reads CASLLGGGLTGELFF. In DNA, the CDR3 is TGTGCCAGCTTATTGGGGGGGGGGCTCACCGGGGAGCTGTTTTTT.

This clonotype was detected many times. The J gene is TRBJ1-1, the V gene TRBV27; maybe TRBD1 (6 bases). Germline loops: CDR1 MNHEY, CDR2 SMNVEV (reference sequence). V dropped 6 bases and J dropped 3 bases, with 11 bases sitting between them. This CDR3 contains 13 residues. This chain's CDR3 is CASRNRAYTEAFF. As DNA, the CDR3 is TGTGCCAGCAGGAACAGGGCTTACACTGAAGCTTTCTTT.

This clonotype was observed at least ten times. The chain combines TRBV28 with TRBJ2-1; TRBD1 matches 7 bases. This CDR3 has 14 amino acids. Looked up from germline, CDR1 is MDHEN and CDR2 is SYDVKM. V was clipped by 7 bases and J by 4 bases; unmatched bases: 7. CDR3 nucleotides: TGTGCCAGCAATTCAGGGGGTCTATACAATGAGCAGTTCTTC. Amino acid sequence: CASNSGGLYNEQFF.

This clonotype was seen more than once but under ten times. This chain connects TRBV4-1 to TRBJ1-4; D unresolved. Trimming removed 1 base at V and 6 bases at J, with 12 bases between. From germline, CDR1 is MGHRA and CDR2 YSYEKL. CDR3 size: 15 residues. The DNA for the CDR3 is TGCGCCAGCAGCCAAGGGCAGACCCTTGATGAAAAACTGTTTTTT. Its translation is CASSQGQTLDEKLFF.

This clonotype was seen ten or more times. The chain has TRBV7-3 and TRBJ2-3, with 8 bases identical to TRBD2. Germline CDR1 reads SGHTA; CDR2 reads FQGTGA. The length of the CDR3 is 15 residues. Unmatched junction bases numbered 9, after V lost 5 bases and J lost 5 bases. The CDR3 protein is CASSPGFAGGDTQYF. The CDR3, as DNA: TGTGCCAGCAGCCCCGGTTTTGCGGGAGGAGATACGCAGTATTTT. Using reference TRBV7-3 and TRBJ2-3 for the parts outside the CDR3, the full variable domain is GAGVSQTPSNKVTEKGKYVELRCDPISGHTALYWYRQSLGQGPEFLIYFQGTGAADDSGLPNDRFFAVRPEGSVSTLKIQRTERGDSAVYLCASSPGFAGGDTQYFGPGTRLTVL.

A few counts support this clonotype. The chain carries TRBV29-1 and TRBJ1-1; D gene uncertain. The CDR3 loop spans 12 amino acids. V lost 8 bases and J 1 base, leaving 11 bases between the germline ends. Germline V gene data show CDR1 as SQVTM and CDR2 as ANQGSEA. This CDR3 is CSFRTGNTEAFF. For the CDR3, the DNA is TGCAGCTTCAGGACGGGGAACACTGAAGCTTTCTTT.

This clonotype was seen only a few times. The chain couples TRBV27 to TRBJ2-1; TRBD1 might be the D (6 bases). The CDR3 runs to 19 residues. Germline CDR1 is MNHEY and CDR2 is SMNVEV (reference sequence). Trimming took off 0 bases at V and 4 bases at J, with 22 bases between the two ends. CDR3 DNA sequence: TGTGCCAGCAGTTTATCGGCAGGGGTAAGGACCAGTCGGTACAATGAGCAGTTCTTC. This encodes CASSLSAGVRTSRYNEQFF.

There are a few counts of this clonotype. This chain links TRBV7-8 with TRBJ2-1; no reliable D call. V was cut by 1 base and J by 9 bases, with 7 bases left in between. The germline V gene encodes CDR1 SGHVS and CDR2 FQNEAQ. The CDR3 is 12 residues long. This chain's CDR3 is CASSLVAVEQFF. The DNA of the CDR3 is TGTGCCAGCAGCTTAGTAGCTGTTGAGCAGTTCTTC.

This chain connects TRBV6-1 to TRBJ2-1, with 9 bases fitting TRBD1. Germline-derived CDR1 and CDR2 are MNHNS and SASEGT. This CDR3 is 15 amino acids long. The V and J ends lost 6 bases and 7 bases, in that order; junction bases with no gene match: 10. The CDR3 region has the DNA TGTGCCAGCAGCAAACAGGGGGCGATAACGAATGAGCAGTTCTTC. Amino acids: CASSKQGAITNEQFF.

The J gene is TRBJ2-1, the V gene TRBV20-1; D is unresolved. The V and J ends lost 5 bases and 6 bases respectively, with 5 bases between them. Per the germline V gene, CDR1 is DFQATT and CDR2 is SNEGSKA (reference sequence). The CDR3 spans 10 residues. The CDR3 protein is CSAPRNEQFF. CDR3 coding DNA: TGCAGTGCTCCCCGCAATGAGCAGTTCTTC.

The V gene is TRBV3-1, the J gene TRBJ2-3, with a weak D call TRBD2 (6 bases). CDR1 and CDR2 from the germline V gene are LGHDT and YNNKEL (reference sequence). The ends were cut back, 4 bases at V and 8 bases at J, with 19 bases in the middle. CDR3 length: 15 amino acids. DNA of the CDR3: TGTGCCAGCAGCCTCGTCCGGGACTCCCTAATTACGCAGTATTTT. Its translation is CASSLVRDSLITQYF.

The chain joins TRBV5-6 to TRBJ2-5; weak D call: TRBD2 (6 bases). Trimming pared 4 bases from V and 2 bases from J, leaving 24 bases between. Germline V gene data show CDR1 as SGHDT and CDR2 as YYEEEE. CDR3 size: 18 residues. The CDR3 sequence is CASSGRGVNWRLQETQYF. The CDR3 DNA reads TGTGCCAGCAGCGGGCGGGGCGTTAACTGGCGGTTACAAGAGACCCAGTACTTC.

This clonotype was seen only a few times. This sequence joins TRBV12-3 or TRBV12-4 and TRBJ2-7; the D gene is possibly TRBD2 (6 bases). V lost 6 bases, J lost 3 bases, and 12 bases lay in between. CDR3 size: 13 residues. The DNA for the CDR3 is TGTGCCAGCAGCTTTCGAGCGGGCTACGAGCAGTACTTC. It yields the protein CASSFRAGYEQYF.

This clonotype was seen many times. CDR3 amino acids: CASRMLGTGELFF. DNA for the CDR3: TGTGCCAGCAGAATGTTGGGGACCGGGGAGCTGTTTTTT. This chain connects TRBV7-9 to TRBJ2-2; the D is unclear. Germline lookup yields CDR1 SEHNR and CDR2 FQNEAQ (reference sequence). Trimming shortened V by 6 bases and J by 5 bases, and 10 bases separated the two germline ends. This CDR3 is built from 13 residues. Filled out from reference TRBV7-9 and TRBJ2-2, the complete variable domain reads DTGVSQNPRHKITKRGQNVTFRCDPISEHNRLYWYRQTLGQGPEFLTYFQNEAQLEKSRLLSDRFSAERPKGSFSTLEIQRTEQGDSAMYLCASRMLGTGELFFGEGSRLTVL.

This chain links TRBV20-1 with TRBJ2-7, with 8 bases aligning to TRBD2. The CDR3 is 14 residues long. The germline V gene encodes CDR1 DFQATT and CDR2 SNEGSKA (reference sequence). V lost 5 bases to trimming and J lost 1 base; unmatched junction nucleotides: 7. CDR3 region: CSAGGLADSYEQYF. In DNA form, the CDR3 reads TGCAGTGCTGGAGGACTAGCAGATTCCTACGAGCAGTACTTC.